The 28 T cell receptor beta chains presented below share a single source sample, sequenced in a study of shared clonotypes between healthy human individuals. Sequencing was performed with immunoSEQ multiplex PCR; in TCRdb, only in-frame clones are kept and a portion is missing. Altogether approximately 2,000,000 clones are present, 80% to 95% being singletons, with the ten largest covering about 0.36%. The sequenced sample consisted of naive CD4+ T cells from PBMCs. Subset given: CD45RA+ positively selected. All receptors come from a man younger than 35 in good health. Some clones in this sample may be carry-over from other donors' samples.

As for this clone: An end of the junction differs from the germline gene, which may be a read error. The chain links TRBV4-3 to TRBJ2-2; weak D call: TRBD2 (5 bases). There are 15 residues in the CDR3. In germline, CDR1 is LGHNA, CDR2 YSLEER. As DNA, the CDR3 is TGCGCCAGCAGCCAAGATCTGACAAACACCGGGAAGCTGTTTTTT. The encoded protein is CASSQDLTNTGKLFF.

The chain links TRBV2 to TRBJ1-4; D not certain. Germline values: CDR1 SNHLY, CDR2 FYNNEI. The CDR3 sequence is 15 residues long. The germline V and J ends were trimmed by 1 base and 10 bases, with 16 bases remaining between them. CDR3 residues: CASSEEAGVSGKLFF. The CDR3 DNA follows: TGTGCCAGCAGTGAAGAGGCCGGAGTGTCGGGAAAACTGTTTTTT.

V is TRBV29-1 and J is TRBJ2-7; 9 bases align to TRBD1. Germline trimming cut 5 bases from V and 6 bases from J; bases unmatched to any gene: 11. Germline V lookup: CDR1 SQVTM, CDR2 ANQGSEA. The length of the CDR3 is 14 residues. The DNA of the CDR3 is TGCAGCGTTAGACGACAGGGGGTCTCTCCCGAGCAGTACTTC. Its protein product is CSVRRQGVSPEQYF.

The rearrangement links TRBV5-6 to TRBJ1-4; D call uncertain. Germline assignment: CDR1 SGHDT and CDR2 YYEEEE. The germline V and J ends were trimmed by 2 bases and 0 bases, with 11 bases remaining between them. CDR3 size: 16 residues. Written as DNA, the CDR3 is TGTGCCAGCAGCTTTTTCTTATCTGCAACTAATGAAAAACTGTTTTTT. Translation gives CASSFFLSATNEKLFF.

The V gene is TRBV29-1, the J gene TRBJ2-1, with 9 bases identical to TRBD2. The CDR3 extends over 15 amino acids. Germline values: CDR1 SQVTM, CDR2 ANQGSEA. After removal of 0 bases from V and 12 bases from J, the junction contained 12 bases not matched to a gene. CDR3 amino acids: CSVEDATSGSWGQFF. The CDR3 DNA sequence: TGCAGCGTTGAAGATGCGACTAGCGGATCATGGGGGCAGTTCTTC.

The chain has TRBV6-1 and TRBJ2-7, with 9 bases that match TRBD1. V dropped 0 bases and J dropped 3; count of bases not matched to a gene: 18. The CDR3 totals 20 residues. CDR1 and CDR2 from the germline V gene are MNHNS and SASEGT. CDR3 DNA: TGTGCCAGCAGTGAAGCGCTCGTAACGGGACAGGGAAGTTTGGGCTACGAGCAGTACTTC. This gives the protein CASSEALVTGQGSLGYEQYF.

V and J are TRBV18 and TRBJ2-3; no firm D call. Trimming stripped 6 bases from V and 6 bases from J, with 13 bases between. CDR1 is KGHSH, CDR2 LQKENI, per germline. The CDR3 has 13 amino acids. The CDR3 reads CASSKEYSDTQYF. The CDR3 DNA follows: TGTGCCAGCTCCAAGGAATACTCGGATACGCAGTATTTT.

The rearrangement uses TRBV4-2 and TRBJ2-7; 9 positions agree with TRBD1. Germline loops: CDR1 LGHNA, CDR2 YNFKEQ. The CDR3 extends over 15 amino acids. The J segment lost 3 bases and the V segment lost 4 bases, leaving 7 bases of the junction unmatched. CDR3 sequence (DNA): TGTGCCAGCAGCCCACCCGGGACAGGGAACTACGAGCAGTACTTC. It codes for CASSPPGTGNYEQYF.

V usage is TRBV18 and J usage is TRBJ2-1; D remains unclear. CDR1 is KGHSH and CDR2 is LQKENI in the germline V gene. The ends were cut back, 3 bases at V and 4 bases at J, with 16 bases in the middle. This CDR3 is 16 amino acids long. The DNA for the CDR3 is TGTGCCAGCTCACCTTCCCAGAGTCCCTTATACAATGAGCAGTTCTTC. Protein product: CASSPSQSPLYNEQFF. The entire variable domain, with the rest obtained from reference TRBV18 and TRBJ2-1, is as follows: NAGVMQNPRHLVRRRGQEARLRCSPMKGHSHVYWYRQLPEEGLKFMVYLQKENIIDESGMPKERFSAEFPKEGPSILRIQQVVRGDSAAYFCASSPSQSPLYNEQFFGPGTRLTVL.

The rearrangement uses TRBV5-1 and TRBJ2-3; 9 bases line up with TRBD1. Trimming removed 8 bases from V and 3 bases from J; junction bases left unmatched: 10. CDR3 length equals 15 residues. CDR1 and CDR2 from the germline V gene are SGHRS and YFSETQ. The CDR3 sequence is CASGQGIWATDTQYF. The CDR3 DNA is TGCGCCAGTGGACAGGGGATTTGGGCGACAGATACGCAGTATTTT.

The chain recombines TRBV7-9 with TRBJ1-2; D is unclear. Germline V gives CDR1 SEHNR, CDR2 FQNEAQ (reference sequence). There are 15 residues in the CDR3. V lost 1 base, J lost 0 bases, and 9 bases lay in between. This CDR3 is CASSLDSGANYGYTF. The CDR3 DNA sequence: TGTGCCAGCAGCTTAGACTCAGGAGCTAACTATGGCTACACCTTC.

Turning to this clone: The same CDR3 is also encoded by other DNA sequences in this sample. This chain links TRBV5-1 with TRBJ1-1, with D maybe TRBD1 (6 bases). There are 13 residues in the CDR3. The V gene lost 0 bases and the J gene lost 6 bases, with 9 bases spanning the gap. The V gene's germline CDR1 is SGHRS and CDR2 YFSETQ. CDR3 nucleotide sequence: TGCGCCAGCAGCTTGGTAGGGGGGGCTGAAGCTTTCTTT. Residues: CASSLVGGAEAFF.

DNA for the CDR3: TGTGCCAGCAGTCGATCTAGGCCCGGGACAGGGACCTACGAGCAGTACTTC. It translates to CASSRSRPGTGTYEQYF. This chain connects TRBV2 to TRBJ2-7; 9 nucleotides agree with TRBD1. Per germline, CDR1 SNHLY and CDR2 FYNNEI. The CDR3 consists of 17 residues. J gave up 2 bases and V 5 bases, and 13 bases lay outside the gene matches.

The count of this clone is one. V is TRBV2 and J is TRBJ2-7, with 7 bases that match TRBD1. After removal of 3 bases from V and 1 base from J, the junction contained 3 bases not matched to a gene. Germline CDR1 is SNHLY and CDR2 is FYNNEI. CDR3 size: 14 residues. For the CDR3, the DNA is TGTGCCAGCAGTGACGACAGGGCTTCCTACGAGCAGTACTTC. Protein: CASSDDRASYEQYF.

V is TRBV25-1 and J is TRBJ1-6, with D possibly matching TRBD1 (5 bases). Germline loops: CDR1 MGHDK, CDR2 SYGVNS. The V end was cut by 7 bases, the J end by 7 bases, with 17 bases between. This CDR3 has 15 residues. CDR3 region: CASTWTGTVNSPLHF. The CDR3 DNA reads TGTGCCAGCACCTGGACTGGGACGGTGAATTCACCCCTCCACTTT.

V usage is TRBV5-5 and J usage is TRBJ2-7; the match to TRBD1 covers 7 bases. Germline lookup yields CDR1 SGHKS and CDR2 YYEKEE (reference sequence). The CDR3 is made up of 15 amino acids. With V trimmed by 1 base and J by 5 bases, 9 bases remained unmatched. DNA of the CDR3: TGTGCCAGCAGCTTGTTAGGGGGCACTATCGACGAGCAGTACTTC. It codes for CASSLLGGTIDEQYF.

Comments on this clone: Other nucleotide sequences from this sample produce the same CDR3. The chain has TRBV15 and TRBJ2-7, with no clear D. The CDR3 is 15 amino acids. Germline values: CDR1 LNHNV, CDR2 YYDKDF (reference sequence). Trimming stripped 0 bases from V and 3 bases from J, with 12 bases between. CDR3 nucleotides: TGTGCCACCAGCAGAGATGGAAGGACGGTCTACGAGCAGTACTTC. Translating it yields CATSRDGRTVYEQYF.

V is TRBV6-6 and J is TRBJ2-3; no clear D gene. V lost 2 bases and J lost 2, with 11 bases in between. The CDR3 length is 15 residues. Germline assignment: CDR1 MNHNY and CDR2 SVGAGI (reference sequence). In nucleotides, the CDR3 is TGTGCCAGCAGTTACGCCCAACCACTCACAGATACGCAGTATTTT. The encoded protein is CASSYAQPLTDTQYF.

DNA for the CDR3: TGTGCCAGCAGTCCCTACCATCAGCTAGGGGACTATGGCTACACCTTC. Translated: CASSPYHQLGDYGYTF. The chain joins TRBV28 to TRBJ1-2; D is perhaps TRBD1 (5 bases). CDR1 and CDR2 (germline): MDHEN, SYDVKM. The V end was cut by 5 bases, the J end by 3 bases, with 19 bases between. This CDR3 is built from 16 residues.

This chain links TRBV30 with TRBJ2-3; maybe TRBD2 (6 bases). This CDR3 has 14 amino acids. Trimming took off 0 bases at V and 3 bases at J, with 10 bases between the two ends. Looked up from germline, CDR1 is GTSNPN and CDR2 is SVGIG (reference sequence). The CDR3 nucleotides are TGTGCCTGGAGTGTATTCGGGGGTACAGATACGCAGTATTTT. Translating gives CAWSVFGGTDTQYF.

The chain couples TRBV5-1 to TRBJ1-1; D may be TRBD1 (6 bases). The CDR3 loop spans 13 amino acids. In germline, CDR1 is SGHRS, CDR2 YFSETQ. V shed 5 bases and J shed 6 bases, with 14 bases lying between them. The CDR3 region is CASRQGATAEAFF. The CDR3, as DNA: TGCGCCAGCAGACAGGGAGCCACGGCTGAAGCTTTCTTT.

A note on this clone: Other DNA sequences from this sample encode an identical CDR3 as well. The chain carries TRBV5-4 and TRBJ2-1; tentatively, D is TRBD2 (5 bases). Trimming took 2 bases from V and 0 from J, leaving 9 bases between them. The CDR3 is 15 amino acids. Germline V lookup: CDR1 SGHNT, CDR2 YYREEE (reference sequence). The CDR3 protein is CASSLAAVSYNEQFF. CDR3 coding DNA: TGTGCCAGCAGCTTAGCAGCGGTCTCCTACAATGAGCAGTTCTTC.

The chain recombines TRBV7-6 with TRBJ2-7, with TRBD2 matching 7 bases. J gave up 0 bases and V 1 base, and 9 bases lay outside the gene matches. This CDR3 has 17 residues. Germline assignment: CDR1 SGHVS and CDR2 FNYEAQ. CDR3 amino acids: CASSLVGRRGNSYEQYF. The CDR3 DNA reads as TGTGCCAGCAGCTTAGTAGGGCGGCGGGGGAACTCCTACGAGCAGTACTTC.

The V call is TRBV7-9, the J call TRBJ1-5; D might be TRBD1 (5 bases). Germline loops: CDR1 SEHNR, CDR2 FQNEAQ (reference sequence). The CDR3 covers 16 residues. V lost 1 base and J lost 1, with 11 bases in between. The chain's CDR3 is CASSLGPAGSNQPQHF. As DNA, the CDR3 is TGTGCCAGCAGCTTAGGGCCCGCAGGGAGCAATCAGCCCCAGCATTTT.

This chain joins TRBV30 and TRBJ2-7, with 7 bases aligning to TRBD2. After removal of 3 bases from V and 6 bases from J, the junction contained 5 bases not matched to a gene. The CDR3 is 12 residues long. Germline CDR1 reads GTSNPN; CDR2 reads SVGIG (reference sequence). The CDR3 spells CAWSPGEGEQYF. As DNA, the CDR3 is TGTGCCTGGAGCCCGGGGGAGGGCGAGCAGTACTTC.

V is TRBV28 and J is TRBJ2-1; 11 bases are shared with TRBD2. Germline CDR1 MDHEN, CDR2 SYDVKM. J lost 9 bases, V lost 8 bases, and 6 bases had no gene match. CDR3 length equals 13 residues. The CDR3 here is CASVVAGGSEQFF. The CDR3 coding sequence is TGTGCCAGCGTGGTAGCGGGAGGGAGTGAGCAGTTCTTC.

Comment on this clone: In the same sample, other DNA sequences code for this CDR3. The chain uses TRBV5-1 and TRBJ2-7; no definite D call. Germline CDR1 is SGHRS and CDR2 is YFSETQ. V dropped 0 bases and J dropped 1 base, with 8 bases sitting between them. CDR3 size: 14 residues. For the CDR3, the DNA is TGCGCCAGCAGCTTGGGGTCCGGATCCTACGAGCAGTACTTC. This sequence encodes CASSLGSGSYEQYF.

The gene calls are TRBV5-1 and TRBJ1-1, with 7 nucleotides matching TRBD1. Trimming at V came to 4 bases and at J to 2 bases, leaving 11 bases not matched to a gene. Germline V CDR1 and CDR2: SGHRS, YFSETQ. The CDR3 contains 16 residues. The CDR3 protein is CASSLGQGVYNTEAFF. CDR3 nucleotides: TGCGCCAGCAGCCTGGGGCAGGGGGTTTATAACACTGAAGCTTTCTTT.